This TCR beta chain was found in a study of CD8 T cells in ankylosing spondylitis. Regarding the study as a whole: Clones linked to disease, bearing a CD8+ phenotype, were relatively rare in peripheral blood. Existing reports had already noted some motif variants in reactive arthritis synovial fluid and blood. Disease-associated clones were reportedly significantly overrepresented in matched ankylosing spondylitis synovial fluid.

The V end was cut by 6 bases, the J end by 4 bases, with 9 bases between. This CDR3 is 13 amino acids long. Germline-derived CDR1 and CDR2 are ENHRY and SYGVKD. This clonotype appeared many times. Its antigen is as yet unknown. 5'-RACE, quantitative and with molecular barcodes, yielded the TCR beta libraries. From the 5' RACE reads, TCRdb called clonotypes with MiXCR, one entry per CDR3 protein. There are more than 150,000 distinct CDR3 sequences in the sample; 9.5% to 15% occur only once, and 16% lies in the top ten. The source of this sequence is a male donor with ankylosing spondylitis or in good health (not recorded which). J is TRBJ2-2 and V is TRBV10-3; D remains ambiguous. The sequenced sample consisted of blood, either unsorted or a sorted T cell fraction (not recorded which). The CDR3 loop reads CAIRAETTGELFF. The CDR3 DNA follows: TGTGCCATCAGGGCGGAAACCACCGGGGAGCTGTTTTTT.